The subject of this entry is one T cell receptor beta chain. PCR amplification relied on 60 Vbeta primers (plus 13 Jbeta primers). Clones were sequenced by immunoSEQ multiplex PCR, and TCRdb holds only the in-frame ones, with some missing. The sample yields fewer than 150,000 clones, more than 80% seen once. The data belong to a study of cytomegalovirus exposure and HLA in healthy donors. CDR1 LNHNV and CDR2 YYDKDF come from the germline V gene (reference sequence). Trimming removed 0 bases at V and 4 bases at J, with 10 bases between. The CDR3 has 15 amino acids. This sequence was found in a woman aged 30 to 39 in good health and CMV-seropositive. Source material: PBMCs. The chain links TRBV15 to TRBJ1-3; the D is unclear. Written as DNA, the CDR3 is TGTGCCACCAGCAGAGATGTACCGGTAGGAAACACCATATATTTT. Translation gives CATSRDVPVGNTIYF.